Sequencing of this T cell receptor beta chain was carried out in a study of T cell changes during pregnancy in multiple sclerosis. Produced via immunoSEQ multiplex PCR; TCRdb's table is partial and in-frame only. Of around 34,000 clones listed, less than 95% are singletons. Germline CDR1 and CDR2: MNHEY and SVGAGI. Trimming cost V 2 bases and J 7 bases, with 14 bases left between them. CDR3 length equals 15 residues. The source material was CD8+ T cells from peripheral blood mononuclear cells, sampled before pregnancy. This chain uses TRBV6-5 with TRBJ1-4, with D tentatively TRBD1 (6 bases). This sequence was found in a female donor with multiple sclerosis, enrolled in a pregnancy study. The chain's CDR3 is CASSYGGAFGEKLFF. Here the CDR3 DNA reads TGTGCCAGCAGTTACGGGGGGGCTTTTGGTGAAAAACTGTTTTTT.